Below, 14 T cell receptor beta chains from the same sample are listed, as sequenced in a study of blood T cell repertoires in COVID-19. The repertoire was sequenced with immunoSEQ multiplex PCR; TCRdb's copy has only in-frame clones and lacks some. The sample lists around 330,000 clones; more than 90% were seen once. Material for sequencing was PBMCs or T cells enriched from blood (not recorded which). These TCRs come from a man aged 55 to 70 who had recovered from COVID-19.

The chain couples TRBV5-6 to TRBJ2-1; D is ambiguous. From germline, CDR1 is SGHDT and CDR2 YYEEEE. CDR3 length: 11 amino acids. Trimming removed 4 bases at V and 9 bases at J, with 8 bases between. This chain's CDR3 is CASSKHLEQFF. CDR3 DNA: TGTGCCAGCAGCAAACACCTTGAGCAGTTCTTC.

This clone was detected only a few times. This chain links TRBV7-9 with TRBJ2-7, with TRBD1 matching 7 bases. This CDR3 has 15 residues. The germline gives CDR1 SEHNR, CDR2 FQNEAQ (reference sequence). V shed 1 base, J shed 6 bases, and the junction held 9 bases outside the gene matches. Written as DNA, the CDR3 is TGTGCCAGCAGCTTAGGGACAGGAGACCTCGTCGAGCAGTACTTC. It yields the protein CASSLGTGDLVEQYF.

The V gene is TRBV3-1 (or the pseudogene TRBV3-2), the J gene TRBJ2-3, with 10 bases matching TRBD2. The trim removed 4 bases at V and 1 base at J, leaving 11 bases unmatched. Per the germline V gene, CDR1 is LGHDT and CDR2 is YNNKEL (reference sequence). The CDR3 extends over 18 amino acids. The CDR3 protein is CASSPRRAGGRRTDTQYF. The DNA of the CDR3 is TGTGCCAGCAGCCCCCGGAGAGCGGGGGGGCGCCGCACAGATACGCAGTATTTT.

CDR3 in amino acids: CASSRPLTGRGAYGYTF. CDR3 in DNA: TGTGCCAGCTCACGCCCCCTTACAGGCCGGGGGGCCTATGGCTACACCTTC. This chain connects TRBV18 to TRBJ1-2; tentative D call: TRBD1 (6 bases). The CDR3 totals 17 residues. The germline CDR1 and CDR2 sequences are KGHSH and LQKENI. The ends were cut back, 4 bases at V and 4 bases at J, with 22 bases in the middle.

This clone was seen only once. J is TRBJ2-7 and V is TRBV7-9; the match to TRBD2 covers 16 bases. The CDR3 consists of 16 residues. J was trimmed by 4 bases and V by 5 bases; bases with no gene match: 5. CDR1 and CDR2 from the germline V gene are SEHNR and FQNEAQ (reference sequence). The CDR3 protein is CASSPKGLAGGYEQYF. CDR3 bases: TGTGCCAGCAGCCCAAAGGGACTAGCGGGAGGGTACGAGCAGTACTTC.

The chain employs TRBV6-5 and TRBJ2-1, with 9 bases aligning to TRBD1. CDR1 MNHEY and CDR2 SVGAGI come from the germline V gene. This CDR3 has 15 residues. V dropped 7 bases and J dropped 0; count of bases not matched to a gene: 4. Written as DNA, the CDR3 is TGTGCCAGCAATACAGGGGGCGACTCCTACAATGAGCAGTTCTTC. It is translated as CASNTGGDSYNEQFF.

This clone was picked up a small number of times. The CDR3 sequence: CASSRPHRQKRGYTF. The CDR3 nucleotides read TGTGCCAGCAGCCGTCCCCATCGGCAGAAGCGAGGCTACACCTTC. The V gene is TRBV7-3, the J gene TRBJ1-2, with D hard to call. Germline CDR1 and CDR2: SGHTA and FQGTGA. The CDR3 covers 15 residues. Trimming pared 5 bases from V and 8 bases from J, leaving 21 bases between.

This chain links TRBV19 with TRBJ2-2; D might be TRBD1 (6 bases). This CDR3 contains 14 residues. The germline CDR1 and CDR2 sequences are LNHDA and SQIVND (reference sequence). Trimming removed 9 bases from V and 5 bases from J, with 16 bases in between. The CDR3 reads CASHRDGGTGELFF. DNA of the CDR3: TGTGCCAGCCACAGGGATGGTGGAACCGGGGAGCTGTTTTTT.

The chain uses TRBV5-1 and TRBJ1-1; 10 bases align to TRBD1. The CDR3 totals 15 residues. Unmatched junction bases numbered 5, after V lost 0 bases and J lost 6 bases. CDR1 is SGHRS and CDR2 is YFSETQ in the germline V gene. CDR3 sequence: CASSLEGTGAAEAFF. Here the CDR3 DNA reads TGCGCCAGCAGCTTGGAAGGGACAGGGGCCGCTGAAGCTTTCTTT.

The chain couples TRBV18 to TRBJ1-6; weak D call: TRBD1 (5 bases). The CDR3 covers 18 residues. The germline V and J ends were trimmed by 4 bases and 0 bases, with 16 bases remaining between them. The germline gives CDR1 KGHSH, CDR2 LQKENI. DNA for the CDR3: TGTGCCAGCTCACAACTGACCCGGGGGAGCTCCTATAATTCACCCCTCCACTTT. Protein sequence: CASSQLTRGSSYNSPLHF.

The genes are TRBV7-9 and TRBJ2-3; perhaps TRBD1 as D (6 bases). V shed 4 bases and J shed 2 bases, with 13 bases lying between them. This CDR3 has 15 residues. CDR1 is SEHNR, CDR2 FQNEAQ, per germline (reference sequence). CDR3 nucleotides: TGTGCCAGCAGCTCACACAGGGACGTCACAGATACGCAGTATTTT. It translates to CASSSHRDVTDTQYF.

V gene TRBV6-5 combines with J gene TRBJ1-3; TRBD1 is a possible D gene (6 bases). The V end lost 6 bases, the J end lost 6 bases, and 12 bases lay between the germline ends. The CDR3 length is 13 residues. The V gene's germline CDR1 is MNHEY and CDR2 SVGAGI. For the CDR3, the DNA is TGTGCCAGCAGACAGGGCTCGGTAAACACCATATATTTT. This sequence encodes CASRQGSVNTIYF.

The chain combines TRBV10-3 with TRBJ2-7; possibly TRBD2 for D (6 bases). Germline loops: CDR1 ENHRY, CDR2 SYGVKD. Trimming stripped 5 bases from V and 1 base from J, with 9 bases between. This CDR3 spans 13 amino acids. The CDR3 reads CAISSGSSYEQYF. The CDR3 DNA reads as TGTGCCATCAGTAGCGGGTCTTCCTACGAGCAGTACTTC.

This chain connects TRBV7-9 to TRBJ1-5; a weak D match, TRBD1 (5 bases). Germline-derived CDR1 and CDR2 are SEHNR and FQNEAQ (reference sequence). Trimming took off 3 bases at V and 4 bases at J, with 19 bases between the two ends. There are 17 residues in the CDR3. Written as DNA, the CDR3 is TGTGCCAGCAGCTTCTGGCCGATTAAGGGGCGGAATCAGCCCCAGCATTTT. Protein product: CASSFWPIKGRNQPQHF.